One sample yielded the 16 T cell receptor beta chains listed below, sequenced in a study of T cell responses to AZD1222 COVID-19 vaccine. Profiling relied on immunoSEQ multiplex PCR, and the TCRdb table lists in-frame clones only, not all of them. The sample has 150,000 or so clones, about 92% seen once. The starting material was peripheral blood, obtained 28 days after the second AZD1222 dose. The receptors here all came from an adult who received the AZD1222 COVID-19 vaccine.

This clone was recorded a few times. This chain connects TRBV6-5 to TRBJ2-6; D assignment may be TRBD1 or TRBD2 (6 bases each). The CDR3 is 14 residues long. Trimming removed 7 bases from V and 4 bases from J, with 11 bases in between. Germline V gene sequence: CDR1 MNHEY, CDR2 SVGAGI. The CDR3 region has the DNA TGTGCCAGCATCCGGGGGCCCGGGGCCAACGTCCTGACTTTC. It encodes CASIRGPGANVLTF.

This clone was recorded at least ten times. The chain recombines TRBV5-1 with TRBJ2-2, with 10 bases identical to TRBD1. Germline V gene sequence: CDR1 SGHRS, CDR2 YFSETQ. The ends lost 4 bases at V and 1 base at J; junction bases unmatched: 7. The CDR3 is made up of 17 amino acids. CDR3 sequence (DNA): TGCGCCAGCAGCCAAAAGAGGACAGGGGGGAACACCGGGGAGCTGTTTTTT. This gives the protein CASSQKRTGGNTGELFF.

The chain employs TRBV2 and TRBJ1-4; 9 bases fit TRBD1. V shed 7 bases, J shed 0 bases, and the junction held 6 bases outside the gene matches. CDR1 is SNHLY, CDR2 FYNNEI, per germline. The CDR3 spans 16 residues. For the CDR3, the DNA is TGTGCCAGCATACCGGGACAGGGTGCAACTAATGAAAAACTGTTTTTT. Amino acids: CASIPGQGATNEKLFF.

The chain couples TRBV14 to TRBJ1-6; tentative D call: TRBD1 (5 bases). CDR1 and CDR2 (germline): SGHDN, FVKESK. The V and J ends lost 2 bases and 5 bases respectively, with 16 bases between them. The CDR3 is made up of 17 amino acids. The CDR3 bases are TGTGCCAGCAGCCAAAGGAAAGGGGCGCTTGATAATTCACCCCTCCACTTT. Its protein product is CASSQRKGALDNSPLHF.

CDR3 region: CASSLAVTSGYEQYF. CDR3 nucleotide sequence: TGTGCCAGCAGCTTAGCTGTGACGTCGGGCTACGAGCAGTACTTC. The chain combines TRBV11-1 with TRBJ2-7; unclear D gene. CDR1 SGHAT and CDR2 FQDESV come from the germline V gene (reference sequence). V was trimmed by 0 bases and J by 3 bases, leaving 12 bases between them. The CDR3 runs 15 residues.

This clone is a singleton in its sample. The chain is built from TRBV9 and TRBJ2-7; 7 nucleotides match TRBD2. This CDR3 contains 15 residues. The ends lost 2 bases at V and 3 bases at J; junction bases unmatched: 8. Germline CDR1 and CDR2: SGDLS and YYNGEE. The CDR3 reads CASSVGYGGGYEQYF. The DNA for the CDR3 is TGTGCCAGCAGCGTGGGTTACGGCGGGGGCTACGAGCAGTACTTC.

The chain joins TRBV4-3 to TRBJ1-4; D is unclear. Germline V gene data show CDR1 as LGHNA and CDR2 as YSLEER. Trimming pared 0 bases from V and 10 bases from J, leaving 12 bases between. The CDR3 spans 14 residues. Written as DNA, the CDR3 is TGCGCCAGCAGCCAAGATCTAACAGTCCGAAAACTGTTTTTT. Translating it yields CASSQDLTVRKLFF.

The chain combines TRBV5-6 with TRBJ2-7, with 8 bases lining up with TRBD1. CDR1 SGHDT and CDR2 YYEEEE come from the germline V gene. After removal of 3 bases from V and 7 bases from J, the junction contained 9 bases not matched to a gene. This CDR3 region has 14 residues. CDR3 sequence (DNA): TGTGCCAGCAGCTGGGGGCAGGGGGCAAGGGAGCAGTACTTC. Translation: CASSWGQGAREQYF.

Turning to this clone: One junction end does not reproduce the germline sequence, and a read error may be involved. J is TRBJ1-4 and V is TRBV7-7; a weak D match, TRBD1 (5 bases). The CDR3 sequence is 18 residues long. CDR1 and CDR2 from the germline V gene are SSHAT and FNYEAQ (reference sequence). CDR3 in amino acids: CASSPISRGVRTNEKLFF. The CDR3 region has the DNA TGTGCTAGCAGCCCTATTTCCCGGGGGGTTCGCACTAATGAAAAACTGTTTTTT.

CDR3 DNA: TGTGCCTGGGGCAGGGTTAACACTGAAGCTTTCTTT. Encoded protein: CAWGRVNTEAFF. This sequence joins TRBV30 and TRBJ1-1, with a tentative D call TRBD1 (5 bases). The germline V gene encodes CDR1 GTSNPN and CDR2 SVGIG (reference sequence). The CDR3 is 12 residues long. V was shortened by 5 bases and J by 2 bases, with 9 bases between the two germline ends.

The chain has TRBV2 and TRBJ2-7; D may be TRBD1 or TRBD2 (5 bases each). CDR1 and CDR2 from the germline V gene are SNHLY and FYNNEI. The CDR3 totals 15 residues. The V gene lost 3 bases and the J gene lost 3 bases, with 15 bases spanning the gap. The CDR3 loop reads CASSEGPSPGYEQYF. The CDR3 nucleotides read TGTGCCAGCAGTGAGGGACCCTCCCCGGGCTACGAGCAGTACTTC.

The rearrangement joins TRBV6-5 to TRBJ1-5; D is possibly TRBD1 (5 bases). V lost 4 bases and J 2 bases, leaving 12 bases between the germline ends. Germline-derived CDR1 and CDR2 are MNHEY and SVGAGI. The CDR3 runs to 15 residues. In DNA, the CDR3 is TGTGCCAGCAGTTCTCAGGGTACGGGCAATCAGCCCCAGCATTTT. Translating it yields CASSSQGTGNQPQHF.

This rearrangement joins TRBV7-2 to TRBJ1-1; D unclear. The CDR3 runs to 13 residues. CDR1 and CDR2 from the germline V gene are SGHTA and FQGNSA. V was clipped by 5 bases and J by 1 base, with 8 bases between them. The CDR3 sequence: CASSKGKNTEAFF. The CDR3 coding sequence is TGTGCCAGCAGCAAAGGGAAGAACACTGAAGCTTTCTTT.

This rearrangement joins TRBV28 to TRBJ1-1; a possible D gene is TRBD1 (5 bases). The ends were cut back, 6 bases at V and 5 bases at J, with 16 bases in the middle. Germline V gene lookup returns CDR1 MDHEN and CDR2 SYDVKM. The CDR3 sequence is 14 residues long. The CDR3 sequence is CASSTGVRGTEAFF. DNA for the CDR3: TGTGCCAGCAGCACCGGGGTCCGGGGGACTGAAGCTTTCTTT.

This chain links TRBV21-1 with TRBJ1-4. TRBV21-1 corresponds to a pseudogene. The CDR3 contains 15 residues. The CDR3 reads CASSLGGVPNEKLFF. The CDR3, as DNA: TGTGCCAGCAGCCTTGGGGGGGTCCCTAATGAAAAACTGTTTTTT.

V gene TRBV3-1 (or the pseudogene TRBV3-2) combines with J gene TRBJ1-6; possibly TRBD1 for D (6 bases). Looked up from germline, CDR1 is LGHDT and CDR2 is YNNKEL (reference sequence). This CDR3 has 16 amino acids. Trimming removed 1 base at V and 5 bases at J, with 12 bases between. The DNA for the CDR3 is TGTGCCAGCAGCCAAGCTTGGGGGGGCCATAATTCACCCCTCCACTTT. Translating gives CASSQAWGGHNSPLHF.